This entry describes one T cell receptor beta chain. The data derive from a study of blood T cell repertoires in COVID-19. Turning to the study itself: Samples of COVID-19 (acute and convalescent) were obtained from the United States, Italy and Spain. Sources were T cells, B-cell-depleted T cells, or PBMCs; the material itself was cDNA or gDNA.

The CDR3 extends over 20 amino acids. The germline gives CDR1 MNHEY, CDR2 SMNVEV (reference sequence). After removal of 1 base from V and 5 bases from J, the junction contained 16 bases not matched to a gene. Original processing methods: Reference gene primers were amplified, and this amplification served to estimate nucleated cell counts. Assay: immunoSEQ multiplex PCR; the TCRdb copy retains only in-frame clones and omits some. That table gives V, J and clone size, and the DNA gave D and trimming. The table includes a few hundred thousand clones, around 90% detected once. The sequencing input was peripheral blood. The genes are TRBV27 and TRBJ2-7; TRBD2 agrees at 14 bases. The receptor was isolated from a man between 40 and 49 years old with acute or convalescent COVID-19. The CDR3 DNA sequence: TGTGCCAGCAGTTTATTAGCGGGCTCGTTGGGACTAGCGGGAGCCCACGAGCAGTACTTC. It specifies CASSLLAGSLGLAGAHEQYF.